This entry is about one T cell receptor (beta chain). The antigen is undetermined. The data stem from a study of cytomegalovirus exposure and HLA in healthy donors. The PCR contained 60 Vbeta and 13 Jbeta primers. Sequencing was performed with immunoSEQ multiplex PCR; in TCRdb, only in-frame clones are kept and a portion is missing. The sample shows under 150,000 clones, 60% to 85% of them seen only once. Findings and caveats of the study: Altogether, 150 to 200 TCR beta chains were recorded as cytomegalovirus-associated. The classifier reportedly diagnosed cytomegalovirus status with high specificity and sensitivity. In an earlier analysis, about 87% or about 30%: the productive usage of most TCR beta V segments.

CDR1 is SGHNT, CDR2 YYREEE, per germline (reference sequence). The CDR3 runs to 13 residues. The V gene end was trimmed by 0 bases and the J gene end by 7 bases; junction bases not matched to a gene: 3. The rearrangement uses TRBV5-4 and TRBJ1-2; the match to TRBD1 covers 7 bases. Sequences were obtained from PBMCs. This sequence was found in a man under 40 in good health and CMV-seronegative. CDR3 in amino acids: CASSLGQGGGYTF. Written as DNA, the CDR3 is TGTGCCAGCAGCTTGGGACAGGGCGGTGGCTACACCTTC.